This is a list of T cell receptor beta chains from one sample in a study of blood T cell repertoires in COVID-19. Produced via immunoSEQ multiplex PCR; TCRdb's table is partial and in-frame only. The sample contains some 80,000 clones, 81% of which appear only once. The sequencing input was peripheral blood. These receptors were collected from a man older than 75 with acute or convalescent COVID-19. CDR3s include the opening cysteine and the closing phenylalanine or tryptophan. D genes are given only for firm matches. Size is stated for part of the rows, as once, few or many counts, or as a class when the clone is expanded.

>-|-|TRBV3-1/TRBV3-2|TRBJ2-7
TGTGCCAGCAGCCAAGATAGCGGGCAGGGGGCTCCCTACGAGCAGTACTTC
CASSQDSGQGAPYEQYF
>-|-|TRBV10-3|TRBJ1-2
TGTGCCATCAGTGAGAGGGGTACTAACTATGGCTACACCTTC
CAISERGTNYGYTF
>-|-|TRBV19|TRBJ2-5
TGTGCCAGTAGTATATACGCAGGGGAACTAAAAGAGACCCAGTACTTC
CASSIYAGELKETQYF
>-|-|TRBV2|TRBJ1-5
TGTGCCAGCAGTGAATTCCCCGATCAGCCCCAGCATTTT
CASSEFPDQPQHF
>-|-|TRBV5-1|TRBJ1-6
TGCGCCAGCAGCCTCTTTGCGACGACCGGAGACAGTTATAATTCACCCCTCCACTTT
CASSLFATTGDSYNSPLHF
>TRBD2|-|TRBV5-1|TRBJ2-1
TGCGCCAGCAGCTTGGTTAGACTAGCGGAGGCCTACAATGAGCAGTTCTTC
CASSLVRLAEAYNEQFF
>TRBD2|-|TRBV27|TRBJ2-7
TGTGCCAGCAGTGAGTGGACTAGCGGGAAGGGGTCCTACGAGCAGTACTTC
CASSEWTSGKGSYEQYF
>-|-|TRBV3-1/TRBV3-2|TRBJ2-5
TGTGCCAGCAGCCAAGATTATGGTCTGGCGGCACAAGAGACCCAGTACTTC
CASSQDYGLAAQETQYF
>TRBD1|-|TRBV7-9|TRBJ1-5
TGTGCCAGCAGCTTAGCTGTGGGGACAGGTAGTCAGCCCCAGCATTTT
CASSLAVGTGSQPQHF
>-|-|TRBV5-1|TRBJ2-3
TGCGCCAGCAGCTTGGGACAGGAGACAGATACGCAGTATTTT
CASSLGQETDTQYF
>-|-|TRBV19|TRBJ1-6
TGTGCCAGTAGTATTTCCGGGGGGGACTCACCCCTCCACTTT
CASSISGGDSPLHF
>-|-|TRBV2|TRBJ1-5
TGTGCCAGCAGTGAGTCAGGTACGAGCAATCAGCCCCAGCATTTT
CASSESGTSNQPQHF
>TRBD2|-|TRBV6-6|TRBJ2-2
TGTGCCAGTACCTCTAGCGGGAAGAACACCGGGGAGCTGTTTTTT
CASTSSGKNTGELFF
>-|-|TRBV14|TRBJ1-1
TGTGCCAGCAGCCAAGTGAGGAACACTGAAGCTTTCTTT
CASSQVRNTEAFF
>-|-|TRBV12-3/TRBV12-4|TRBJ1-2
TGTGCCAGCAGCCTGGTGGGCAACTATGGCTACACCTTC
CASSLVGNYGYTF
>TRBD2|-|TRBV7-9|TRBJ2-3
TGTGCCAGCAGCATAGCGGGAGGGGAGGATACGCAGTATTTT
CASSIAGGEDTQYF
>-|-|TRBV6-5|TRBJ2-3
TGTGCCAGCAGCCTCCGACAGGGCACAGATACGCAGTATTTT
CASSLRQGTDTQYF
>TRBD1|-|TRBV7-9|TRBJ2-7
TGTGCCAGCAGCTCAGGACAGGGGAGAACCTACGAGCAGTACTTC
CASSSGQGRTYEQYF
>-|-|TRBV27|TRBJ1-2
TGTGCCAGCAAGGTAGGGGGTGCTGGTCCCGGGGATGGCTACACCTTC
CASKVGGAGPGDGYTF
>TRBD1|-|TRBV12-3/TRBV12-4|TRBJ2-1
TGTGCCAGCAGTTTGACAGGGGGCAATGAGCAGTTCTTC
CASSLTGGNEQFF
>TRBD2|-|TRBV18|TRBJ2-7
TGTGCCAGCTCACCGACTAGCGGGAGGAGCTACGAGCAGTACTTC
CASSPTSGRSYEQYF
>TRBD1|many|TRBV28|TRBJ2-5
TGTGCCAGCAGTTTTGGACAGGGGCCGCGGGAGACCCAGTACTTC
CASSFGQGPRETQYF